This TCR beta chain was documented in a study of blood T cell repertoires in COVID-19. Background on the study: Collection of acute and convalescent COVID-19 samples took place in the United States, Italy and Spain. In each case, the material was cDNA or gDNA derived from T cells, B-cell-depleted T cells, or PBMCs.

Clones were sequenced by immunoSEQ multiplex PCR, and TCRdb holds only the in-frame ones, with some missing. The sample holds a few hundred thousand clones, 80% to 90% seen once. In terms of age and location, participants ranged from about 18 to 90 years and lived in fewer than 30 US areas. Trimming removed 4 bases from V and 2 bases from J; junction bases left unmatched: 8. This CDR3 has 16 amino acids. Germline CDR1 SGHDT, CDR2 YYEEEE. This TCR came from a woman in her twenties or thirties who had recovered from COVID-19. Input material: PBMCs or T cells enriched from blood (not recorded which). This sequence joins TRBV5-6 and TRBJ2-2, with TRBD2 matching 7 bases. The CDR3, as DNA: TGTGCCAGCAGCCCTAGACTGGGACTAAACACCGGGGAGCTGTTTTTT. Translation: CASSPRLGLNTGELFF.